This TCR beta chain is drawn from a study of blood T cell repertoires in COVID-19. The data were produced by immunoSEQ multiplex PCR, yet TCRdb's version contains in-frame clones alone and is incomplete. The table has some 230,000 clones, 70% to 85% seen once. This clone showed up just a few times. Other DNA sequences in the same sample also yield this CDR3. The V gene end was trimmed by 5 bases and the J gene end by 6 bases; junction bases not matched to a gene: 5. The length of the CDR3 is 14 residues. Germline V gene sequence: CDR1 SGHAT, CDR2 FQNNGV. The source is a man aged 40-49 years who had recovered from COVID-19. This sequence joins TRBV11-2 and TRBJ2-7; 12 positions agree with TRBD2. Input material: PBMCs or T cells enriched from blood (not recorded which). CDR3 loop: CASSPGLAGSEQYF. CDR3 sequence (DNA): TGTGCCAGCAGCCCGGGACTAGCGGGTTCCGAGCAGTACTTC.